This is a list of T cell receptor beta chains from one sample in a study of vaccination and CD4 T cells after COVID-19. TCRdb re-called the PCR reads with MiXCR, one entry per CDR3 protein. The sample contains more than 15,000 distinct CDR3 sequences, around 50% of which appear only once. Antigens for these TCRs are unknown. Here the sequenced sample was CD4+ T cells from blood, cultured in vitro, taken about 7 months after SARS-CoV-2 vaccination. These receptors originate from a human donor who had recovered from COVID-19. CDR3s include the opening cysteine and the closing phenylalanine or tryptophan. The order of the fields is J gene, V gene, CDR3 protein.

TRBJ1-3,TRBV15,CATSRDQMSGNTIYF
TRBJ1-2,TRBV19,CASSIRGAYGYTF
TRBJ2-7,TRBV4-1,CASSPLGYKEQYF
TRBJ2-1,TRBV20-1,CSASLGGDYNEQFF
TRBJ2-7,TRBV20-1,CSVQGSGSQYF
TRBJ2-7,TRBV7-9,CASSLSYEQYF
TRBJ1-1,TRBV12-3/TRBV12-4,CASSLVWWGTEAFF
TRBJ1-5,TRBV20-1,CSARDKWTGSSQPQHF
TRBJ2-3,TRBV20-1,CSARCASGSSTDTQYF
TRBJ2-7,TRBV4-1,CASSQVVGGISPYEQYF
TRBJ2-7,TRBV6-5,CASSYSVLGSYEQYF
TRBJ2-7,TRBV7-9,CASSFYLRDTPSEQYF
TRBJ1-5,TRBV6-1,CASRRQGAGNQPQHF
TRBJ1-3,TRBV20-1,CSAPSLSPGQGVGNTIYF
TRBJ2-5,TRBV7-2,CASSFQRGQETQYF
TRBJ1-1,TRBV2,CASSGLTGGTEAFF
TRBJ1-1,TRBV5-4,CASSSGGANTEAFF
TRBJ2-1,TRBV6-1,CASRAGRAYNEQFF
TRBJ2-5,TRBV7-2,CASSFGETQYF
TRBJ1-1,TRBV6-2/TRBV6-3,CASRRNREENTEAFF
TRBJ1-6,TRBV7-9,CASSLKGPNSPLHF
TRBJ2-1,TRBV7-8,CASSWKKKFF
TRBJ2-5,TRBV7-9,CASSPRDRGFGETQYF
TRBJ2-7,TRBV15,CATSRDTNPSSEQYF
TRBJ1-2,TRBV5-1,CASSVGSVVGYTF
TRBJ1-6,TRBV6-4,CASSAHRSPPDPPLHF
TRBJ1-6,TRBV27,CASSFDRESNSPLHF
TRBJ2-5,TRBV7-7,CASRLGLAGEETQYF
TRBJ1-2,TRBV12-3/TRBV12-4,CASSFGGPYGYTF
TRBJ2-1,TRBV7-6,CASSQLAGVLAEQFF
TRBJ2-1,TRBV27,CASSLQQYNEQFF
TRBJ1-2,TRBV20-1,CSAGPANYGYTF
TRBJ1-5,TRBV6-2/TRBV6-3,CASSSYSNQPQHF
TRBJ2-3,TRBV7-6,CASSSPASTDTQYF
TRBJ2-1,TRBV19,CASSQGQVVFQNNEQFF
TRBJ1-2,TRBV11-3,CASSSQNRLASGGYTF
TRBJ1-3,TRBV15,CATSVNRGSGNTIYF
TRBJ1-1,TRBV5-1,CASSLALNTEAFF
TRBJ2-5,TRBV7-7,CASSLVGGGETQYF
TRBJ1-1,TRBV6-4,CASRNRTGKTEAFF
TRBJ1-2,TRBV19,CASSSDRPPYTF
TRBJ2-5,TRBV20-1,CSAPGSAGGNETQYF
TRBJ2-2,TRBV4-1,CASSPGTGDTGELFF